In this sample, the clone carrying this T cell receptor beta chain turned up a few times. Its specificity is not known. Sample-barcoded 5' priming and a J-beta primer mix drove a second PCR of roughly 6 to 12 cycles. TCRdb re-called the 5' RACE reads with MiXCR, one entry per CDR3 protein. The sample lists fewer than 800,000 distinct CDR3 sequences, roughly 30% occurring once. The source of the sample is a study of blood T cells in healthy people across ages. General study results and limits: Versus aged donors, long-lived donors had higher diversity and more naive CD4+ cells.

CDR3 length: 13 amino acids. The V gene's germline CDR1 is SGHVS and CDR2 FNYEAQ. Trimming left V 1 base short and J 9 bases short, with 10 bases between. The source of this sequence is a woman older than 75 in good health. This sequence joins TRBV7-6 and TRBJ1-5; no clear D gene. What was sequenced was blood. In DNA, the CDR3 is TGTGCCAGCAGCTTAGTAGTTGATCGGCCCCAGCATTTT. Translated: CASSLVVDRPQHF. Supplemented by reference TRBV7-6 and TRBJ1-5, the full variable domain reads GAGVSQSPRYKVTKRGQDVALRCDPISGHVSLYWYRQALGQGPEFLTYFNYEAQQDKSGLPNDRFSAERPEGSISTLTIQRTEQRDSAMYRCASSLVVDRPQHFGDGTRLSIL.